This TCR beta chain was recorded in a study of early T cells in non-severe SARS-CoV-2 infection. Across the whole study: The sequenced material was bulk RNA from unsorted whole blood, and its chains were unpaired.

Findings and limits, study-wide: Missing private and CD4 specificities, VDJdb matching favored anti-spike CD8 responses.

The library protocol tagged individual cDNA molecules with unique molecular identifiers. TCRdb itself ran the 5' RACE reads through MiXCR, one entry per CDR3 protein. The table lists about 80,000 distinct CDR3 sequences, roughly an eighth of them singletons. This clonotype was seen at least ten times. Its antigen is not identified. J was trimmed by 6 bases and V by 5 bases; bases with no gene match: 10. Germline V gene data show CDR1 as SGHVS and CDR2 as FNYEAQ. The CDR3 totals 15 residues. The TCR comes from an adult who was a healthcare worker with PCR-confirmed SARS-CoV-2 infection or an uninfected control (not recorded which). Sequenced input: whole blood. The chain carries TRBV7-6 and TRBJ2-1, with TRBD2 matching over 7 bases. The CDR3 sequence: CASSPLRASGNEQFF. For the CDR3, the DNA is TGTGCCAGCAGCCCCCTCAGGGCTAGCGGCAATGAGCAGTTCTTC.